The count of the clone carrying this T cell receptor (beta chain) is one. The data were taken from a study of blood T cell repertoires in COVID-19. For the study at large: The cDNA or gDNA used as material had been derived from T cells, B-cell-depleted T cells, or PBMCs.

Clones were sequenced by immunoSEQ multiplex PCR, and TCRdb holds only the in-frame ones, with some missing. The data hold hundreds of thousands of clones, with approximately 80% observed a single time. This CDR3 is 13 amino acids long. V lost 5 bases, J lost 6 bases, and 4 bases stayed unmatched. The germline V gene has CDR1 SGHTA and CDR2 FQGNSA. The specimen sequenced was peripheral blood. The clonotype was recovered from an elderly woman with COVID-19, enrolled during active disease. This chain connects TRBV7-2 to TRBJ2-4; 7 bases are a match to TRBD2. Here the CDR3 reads CASSHPGGNIQYF. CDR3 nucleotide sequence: TGTGCCAGCAGCCACCCGGGGGGAAACATTCAGTACTTC. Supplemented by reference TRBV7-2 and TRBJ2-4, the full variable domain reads GAGVSQSPSNKVTEKGKDVELRCDPISGHTALYWYRQSLGQGLEFLIYFQGNSAPDKSGLPSDRFSAERTGGSVSTLTIQRTQQEDSAVYLCASSHPGGNIQYFGAGTRLSVL.